This is a list of T cell receptor beta chains from one sample in a study of cytomegalovirus exposure and HLA in healthy donors. Clones were read by immunoSEQ multiplex PCR, and TCRdb kept only the in-frame ones, dropping some. Of some 120,000 clones in the sample, under 85% were seen once. What was sequenced was PBMCs. All receptors come from a young man in good health and CMV-seropositive. The CDR3 runs from the conserved cysteine through the conserved F or W. A D gene is named only where the DNA matches it firmly. Part of the rows lack a size; the others show once, few, many or a class for expanded clones.

cdr3_length	v_call	j_call	d_call	clone_size	cdr3_aa	cdr3_nt
11	TRBV7-9	TRBJ1-2	TRBD1	few	CASSSYRGETF	TGTGCCAGCAGCTCCTACAGGGGTGAGACCTTC
13	TRBV2	TRBJ2-7	NA	NA	CASSQGFAYEQYF	TGTGCCAGCAGTCAGGGGTTCGCCTACGAGCAGTACTTC
15	TRBV7-6	TRBJ2-7	NA	NA	CASSLEDRREYEQHF	TGTGCCAGCAGCTTAGAGGACAGACGAGAGTACGAGCAGCACTTC
15	TRBV9	TRBJ2-2	NA	NA	CASSVGLLNTGELFF	TGTGCCAGCAGCGTAGGACTACTAAACACCGGGGAGCTGTTTTTT
15	TRBV5-1	TRBJ2-7	NA	NA	CASSLGGGGFYEQYF	TGCGCCAGCAGCTTGGGAGGGGGGGGGTTCTACGAGCAGTACTTC
16	TRBV7-2	TRBJ2-2	TRBD2	NA	CASSIWGGDYTGELFF	TGTGCCAGCAGTATCTGGGGGGGGGATTACACCGGGGAGCTGTTTTTT
16	TRBV30	TRBJ1-1	NA	NA	CAWSGDSGRENTEAFF	TGTGCCTGGAGTGGGGATTCCGGGAGGGAGAACACTGAAGCTTTCTTT
15	TRBV21-1	TRBJ1-1	NA	NA	CASSKWKGRDTEAFF	TGTGCCAGCAGCAAATGGAAGGGGCGCGACACTGAAGCTTTCTTT
14	TRBV4-1	TRBJ1-2	NA	NA	CASSQGPDLNEDTF	TGCGCCAGCAGCCAAGGACCAGACCTTAATGAGGACACCTTC
20	TRBV4-1	TRBJ1-4	NA	NA	CASSQDRTLQPTTTHEKLFF	TGCGCCAGCAGCCAAGATCGCACACTCCAGCCGACGACTACCCATGAAAAACTGTTTTTT
16	TRBV7-2	TRBJ1-2	TRBD1	NA	CASSFSGQGPLGGYTF	TGTGCCAGCAGCTTTTCCGGACAGGGGCCCCTTGGTGGCTACACCTTC
15	TRBV5-1	TRBJ2-1	NA	NA	CASSLGAGDYNEQFF	TGCGCCAGCAGCTTAGGGGCAGGAGATTACAATGAGCAGTTCTTC
14	TRBV2	TRBJ2-7	NA	NA	CASRGDTGKGEQYF	TGTGCCAGCAGGGGCGATACAGGGAAGGGCGAGCAGTACTTC
15	TRBV7-2	TRBJ2-1	NA	NA	CASSSVRVNYNEQFF	TGTGCCAGCAGCTCCGTCAGGGTCAACTACAATGAGCAGTTCTTC
15	TRBV10-3	TRBJ2-3	TRBD2	NA	CAISETSGVADTQYF	TGTGCCATCAGCGAGACTAGCGGGGTGGCAGATACGCAGTATTTT
13	TRBV7-3	TRBJ1-1	NA	few	CASSPLAGTEAFF	TGTGCCAGCAGCCCTCTTGCAGGCACTGAAGCTTTCTTT
15	TRBV27	TRBJ2-1	TRBD1	NA	CASSFTGASRDEQFF	TGTGCCAGCAGTTTCACAGGGGCAAGTAGGGATGAGCAGTTCTTC
14	TRBV6-1	TRBJ2-7	NA	NA	CATPSTQGSNEQYF	TGTGCCACCCCCTCGACGCAGGGGAGTAACGAGCAGTACTTC
15	TRBV9	TRBJ2-2	NA	NA	CASSALLGGTGELFF	TGTGCCAGCAGCGCCTTACTAGGCGGCACCGGGGAGCTGTTTTTT
14	TRBV19	TRBJ1-4	NA	NA	CASSISRSGEKLFF	TGTGCCAGTAGTATCTCTAGATCCGGGGAAAAACTGTTTTTT
14	TRBV13	TRBJ2-7	TRBD2	NA	CASSPGLAFYEQYF	TGTGCCAGCAGCCCGGGACTAGCGTTCTACGAGCAGTACTTC
17	TRBV5-6	TRBJ2-1	NA	NA	CASEGRGWYKSYNEQFF	TGTGCCAGCGAGGGGCGGGGTTGGTATAAGTCCTACAATGAGCAGTTCTTC
14	TRBV9	TRBJ1-6	NA	few	CASSDAQGNSPLHF	TGTGCCAGCAGCGACGCACAGGGTAATTCACCCCTCCACTTT
14	TRBV9	TRBJ1-3	NA	NA	CASSVDSSGNTIYF	TGTGCCAGCAGCGTAGATAGCTCTGGAAACACCATATATTTT
14	TRBV28	TRBJ1-2	NA	once	CASSLQAYTNGYTF	TGTGCCAGCAGTTTACAGGCCTACACGAATGGCTACACCTTC
14	TRBV4-3	TRBJ1-1	NA	few	CASSQDRVDTEAFF	TGCGCCAGCAGCCAAGATCGTGTTGACACTGAAGCTTTCTTT
15	TRBV30	TRBJ1-2	TRBD1	NA	CAWSPGQGLNYGYTF	TGTGCCTGGAGCCCGGGACAGGGGCTTAACTATGGCTACACCTTC
17	TRBV19	TRBJ2-5	TRBD2	NA	CASSIVLAGGPGETQYF	TGTGCCAGTAGTATCGTTCTAGCGGGGGGCCCGGGAGAGACCCAGTACTTC
14	TRBV5-5	TRBJ2-3	TRBD1	NA	CASSFQGQGDTQYF	TGTGCCAGCAGCTTTCAGGGACAGGGCGATACGCAGTATTTT
15	TRBV4-1	TRBJ2-6	NA	NA	CASSQDSLGANVLTF	TGCGCCAGCAGCCAAGACAGTCTTGGGGCCAACGTCCTGACTTTC
14	TRBV19	TRBJ1-5	NA	NA	CASSTGTGNQPQHF	TGTGCCAGCAGCACAGGGACGGGCAATCAGCCCCAGCATTTT
15	TRBV11-2	TRBJ1-2	NA	few	CASSSSPGYDYGYTF	TGTGCCAGCAGCTCTAGCCCGGGGTATGACTATGGCTACACCTTC
16	TRBV19	TRBJ2-7	TRBD1	NA	CASSDVPGTGSYEQYF	TGTGCCAGTAGTGACGTTCCCGGGACAGGGAGCTACGAGCAGTACTTC
15	TRBV18	TRBJ2-5	TRBD2	NA	CASSPSLAGTETQYF	TGTGCCAGCTCACCAAGCCTAGCGGGGACAGAGACCCAGTACTTC
13	TRBV10-2	TRBJ2-5	NA	few	CASSYSSQETQYF	TGCGCCAGCAGCTACTCTTCCCAAGAGACCCAGTACTTC
14	TRBV5-1	TRBJ1-1	NA	NA	CASSPLTGNTEAFF	TGCGCCAGCAGCCCACTTACAGGGAACACTGAAGCTTTCTTT
15	TRBV5-1	TRBJ1-2	NA	NA	CASSGYTQGRDGYTF	TGCGCCAGCAGCGGATACACTCAGGGCAGGGATGGCTACACCTTT
15	TRBV5-1	TRBJ1-2	TRBD1	NA	CASSLLQGPPYGYTF	TGCGCCAGCAGCTTGTTACAGGGGCCTCCATATGGCTACACCTTC
13	TRBV6-4	TRBJ1-1	NA	NA	CASSVLVGTEAFF	TGTGCCAGCAGTGTACTAGTGGGCACTGAAGCTTTCTTT
13	TRBV28	TRBJ1-1	NA	NA	CAAHPGHNTEAFF	TGTGCCGCCCACCCTGGGCACAACACTGAAGCTTTCTTT
16	TRBV7-2	TRBJ1-5	NA	NA	CASSGGGRVEGRPQHF	TGTGCCAGCAGCGGGGGGGGCAGGGTCGAAGGTCGGCCCCAGCATTTT
14	TRBV5-1	TRBJ1-6	TRBD1	NA	CASSFTGDNSPLHF	TGCGCCAGCAGCTTTACAGGGGATAATTCACCCCTCCACTTT